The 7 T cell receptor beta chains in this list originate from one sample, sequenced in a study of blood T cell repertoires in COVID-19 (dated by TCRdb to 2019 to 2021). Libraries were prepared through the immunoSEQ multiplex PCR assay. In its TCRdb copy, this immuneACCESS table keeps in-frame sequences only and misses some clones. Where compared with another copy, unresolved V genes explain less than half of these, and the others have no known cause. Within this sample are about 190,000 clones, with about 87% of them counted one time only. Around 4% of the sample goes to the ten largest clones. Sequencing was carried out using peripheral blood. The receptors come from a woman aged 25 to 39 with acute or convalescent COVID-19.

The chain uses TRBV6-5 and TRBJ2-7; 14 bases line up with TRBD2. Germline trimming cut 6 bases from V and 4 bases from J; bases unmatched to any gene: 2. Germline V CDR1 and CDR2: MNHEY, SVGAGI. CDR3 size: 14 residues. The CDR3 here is CASSGTSGSYEQYF. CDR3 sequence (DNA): TGTGCCAGCAGCGGGACTAGCGGGAGTTACGAGCAGTACTTC.

For the CDR3, the DNA is TGTGCCAGCAGCTTTGAGGGAAGGGTTTTTGGAAACACCATATATTTT. It yields the protein CASSFEGRVFGNTIYF. The chain recombines TRBV13 with TRBJ1-3; D is uncertain. The CDR3 covers 16 residues. CDR1 and CDR2 (germline): PRHDT, FYEKMQ (reference sequence). Trimming took 3 bases from V and 3 from J, leaving 15 bases between them. The full variable domain, its missing parts supplied by reference TRBV13 and TRBJ1-3, is AAGVIQSPRHLIKEKRETATLKCYPIPRHDTVYWYQQGPGQDPQFLISFYEKMQSDKGSIPDRFSAQQFSDYHSELNMSSLELGDSALYFCASSFEGRVFGNTIYFGEGSWLTVV.

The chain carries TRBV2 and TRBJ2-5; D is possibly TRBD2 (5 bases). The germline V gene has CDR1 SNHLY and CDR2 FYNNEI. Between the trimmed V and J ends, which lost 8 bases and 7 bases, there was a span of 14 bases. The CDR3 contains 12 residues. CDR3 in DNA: TGTGCCAGCGGAAGGACCGAGGGGACCCAGTACTTC. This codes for CASGRTEGTQYF.

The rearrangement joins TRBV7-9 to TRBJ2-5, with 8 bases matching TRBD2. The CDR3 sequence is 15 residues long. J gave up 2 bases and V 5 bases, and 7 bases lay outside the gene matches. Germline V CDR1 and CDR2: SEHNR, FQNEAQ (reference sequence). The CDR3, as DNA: TGTGCCAGCAGCGGCAGGACTAGCCGGCAAGAGACCCAGTACTTC. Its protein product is CASSGRTSRQETQYF.

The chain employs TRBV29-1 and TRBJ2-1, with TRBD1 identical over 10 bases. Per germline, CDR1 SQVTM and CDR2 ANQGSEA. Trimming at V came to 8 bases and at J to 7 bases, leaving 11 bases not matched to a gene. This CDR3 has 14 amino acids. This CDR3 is CSLTPGTGANEQFF. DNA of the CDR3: TGCAGCTTAACTCCCGGGACAGGGGCGAATGAGCAGTTCTTC.

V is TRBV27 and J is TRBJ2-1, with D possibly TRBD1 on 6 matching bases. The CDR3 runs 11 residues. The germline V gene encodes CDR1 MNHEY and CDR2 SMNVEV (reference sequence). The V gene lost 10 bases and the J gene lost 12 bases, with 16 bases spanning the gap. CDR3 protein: CATRAQGRQFF. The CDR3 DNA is TGTGCCACCAGGGCTCAGGGGCGGCAGTTCTTC.

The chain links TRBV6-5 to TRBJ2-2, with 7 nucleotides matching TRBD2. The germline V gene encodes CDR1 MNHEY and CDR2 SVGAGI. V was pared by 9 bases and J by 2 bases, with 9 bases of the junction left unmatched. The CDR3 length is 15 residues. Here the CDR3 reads CASGGVAENTGELFF. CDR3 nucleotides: TGTGCCAGTGGGGGGGTAGCGGAAAACACCGGGGAGCTGTTTTTT.